This entry lists 20 T cell receptor beta chains sequenced from one sample in a study of shared clonotypes between healthy human individuals. TCRdb's copy holds only in-frame clones and misses some; the assay was immunoSEQ multiplex PCR. The table includes some 1 million clones, approximately 70% detected once. Material for sequencing was memory CD4+ T cells sorted from blood. The sample's subset: CD45RA-negative fraction. The source of these receptors is a man aged 18 to 29 in good health.

This clone was seen just once. The chain recombines TRBV7-2 with TRBJ2-7; D is unresolved. Germline V CDR1 and CDR2: SGHTA, FQGNSA. This CDR3 contains 12 residues. V lost 3 bases and J lost 2, with 5 bases in between. In DNA, the CDR3 is TGTGCCAGCAGCTTTGCCGCCTACGAGCAGTACTTC. Its protein is CASSFAAYEQYF. The full variable domain, its missing parts supplied by reference TRBV7-2 and TRBJ2-7, is GAGVSQSPSNKVTEKGKDVELRCDPISGHTALYWYRQSLGQGLEFLIYFQGNSAPDKSGLPSDRFSAERTGGSVSTLTIQRTQQEDSAVYLCASSFAAYEQYFGPGTRLTVT.

V is TRBV28 and J is TRBJ1-6; perhaps TRBD1 as D (5 bases). The V and J ends lost 10 bases and 4 bases respectively, with 17 bases between them. The CDR3 length is 15 residues. Germline CDR1 and CDR2: MDHEN and SYDVKM. The CDR3 sequence is CATNPGTVYNSPLHF. CDR3 in DNA: TGTGCCACCAACCCCGGGACCGTGTATAATTCACCCCTCCACTTT.

The chain combines TRBV10-3 with TRBJ1-4; D gene unclear. CDR3 length: 14 amino acids. Per germline, CDR1 ENHRY and CDR2 SYGVKD. V lost 8 bases and J 0 bases, leaving 10 bases between the germline ends. CDR3 amino acids: CAIARGATNEKLFF. The CDR3 DNA reads TGTGCCATCGCCCGTGGGGCAACTAATGAAAAACTGTTTTTT.

This chain joins TRBV5-6 and TRBJ2-4; D possibly corresponds to TRBD1 (6 bases). The germline gives CDR1 SGHDT, CDR2 YYEEEE. The CDR3 spans 16 residues. Trimming removed 0 bases at V and 6 bases at J, with 16 bases between. The CDR3 loop reads CASSLAGGGALNIQYF. CDR3 in DNA: TGTGCCAGCAGCTTGGCAGGTGGGGGCGCCCTAAACATTCAGTACTTC.

J is TRBJ2-7 and V is TRBV5-1; D gene ambiguous. The CDR3 has 15 amino acids. The V gene's germline CDR1 is SGHRS and CDR2 YFSETQ. V was trimmed by 1 base and J by 0 bases, leaving 11 bases between them. CDR3 nucleotides: TGCGCCAGCAGCTTGAACGCCGGGCCCTCCTACGAGCAGTACTTC. Its protein product is CASSLNAGPSYEQYF.

The chain combines TRBV12-1 with TRBJ2-2. TRBV12-1 is reported as a pseudogene. This CDR3 spans 15 amino acids. The CDR3 DNA reads TGTGCCAGCGGTTGCGGGACAAATGTCACCGGGGAGCTGTTTTTT. Protein: CASGCGTNVTGELFF.

The chain employs TRBV18 and TRBJ2-7, with TRBD1 matching 11 bases. With V trimmed by 3 bases and J by 4 bases, 5 bases remained unmatched. The CDR3 has 15 residues. Germline V lookup: CDR1 KGHSH, CDR2 LQKENI. CDR3 coding DNA: TGTGCCAGCTCACCGAAAGGGACAGGGGGTTACGAGCAGTACTTC. Its translation: CASSPKGTGGYEQYF. Looking up the rest from reference TRBV18 and TRBJ2-7 gives the full variable domain: NAGVMQNPRHLVRRRGQEARLRCSPMKGHSHVYWYRQLPEEGLKFMVYLQKENIIDESGMPKERFSAEFPKEGPSILRIQQVVRGDSAAYFCASSPKGTGGYEQYFGPGTRLTVT.

About this clone itself: Other DNA sequences in the same sample also yield this CDR3. The CDR3, as DNA: TGTGCCAGCAGCTCCCAGGGAGGCTATGGCTACACCTTC. The encoded protein is CASSSQGGYGYTF. The chain couples TRBV11-2 to TRBJ1-2; D may be TRBD1 (5 bases). Germline CDR1 is SGHAT and CDR2 is FQNNGV. The CDR3 is 13 amino acids. V shed 4 bases and J shed 4 bases, with 10 bases lying between them. The variable domain in full, completed from reference TRBV11-2 and TRBJ1-2, reads EAGVAQSPRYKIIEKRQSVAFWCNPISGHATLYWYQQILGQGPKLLIQFQNNGVVDDSQLPKDRFSAERLKGVDSTLKIQPAKLEDSAVYLCASSSQGGYGYTFGSGTRLTVV.

The gene calls are TRBV19 and TRBJ2-5, with TRBD1 matching 7 bases. This CDR3 contains 16 residues. CDR1 LNHDA and CDR2 SQIVND come from the germline V gene (reference sequence). V lost 2 bases, J lost 7 bases, and 13 bases stayed unmatched. The CDR3 DNA reads as TGTGCCAGTAGTATAATGGGACAGAAAACAACGGGGACCCAGTACTTC. Encoded protein: CASSIMGQKTTGTQYF.

The chain employs TRBV11-2 and TRBJ2-5; tentative D call: TRBD2 (6 bases). This CDR3 spans 14 amino acids. Germline V gene lookup returns CDR1 SGHAT and CDR2 FQNNGV. Trimming cost V 2 bases and J 7 bases, with 14 bases left between them. The CDR3 loop reads CASSLNRGSVTQYF. In nucleotides, the CDR3 is TGTGCCAGCAGCTTAAATCGGGGGTCGGTGACCCAGTACTTC.

This chain links TRBV5-6 with TRBJ2-1, with 7 bases lining up with TRBD2. In germline, CDR1 is SGHDT, CDR2 YYEEEE. This CDR3 has 15 residues. V was clipped by 6 bases and J by 7 bases; unmatched bases: 13. This CDR3 is CASNPSGLDTNEQFF. The CDR3, as DNA: TGTGCCAGCAACCCAAGCGGACTAGATACGAATGAGCAGTTCTTC.

This clone appeared once. The chain recombines TRBV5-4 with TRBJ1-3, with D tentatively TRBD1 (5 bases). The CDR3 extends over 16 amino acids. V shed 0 bases and J shed 3 bases, with 13 bases lying between them. Germline lookup yields CDR1 SGHNT and CDR2 YYREEE (reference sequence). The CDR3 bases are TGTGCCAGCAGCTTGGGCGGCAGGGCAGATGGAAACACCATATATTTT. Translating gives CASSLGGRADGNTIYF.

The chain uses TRBV5-6 and TRBJ2-4; 9 bases fit TRBD2. This CDR3 comprises 13 residues. Unmatched junction bases numbered 5, after V lost 4 bases and J lost 9 bases. Germline CDR1 and CDR2: SGHDT and YYEEEE. The CDR3 coding sequence is TGTGCCAGCAGCATATCTAGCGGGGTCATTCAGTACTTC. It yields the protein CASSISSGVIQYF.

Comment on this clone: A far larger clone is off by one base, so a read error is likely. The rearrangement joins TRBV5-4 to TRBJ2-2; tentatively, D is TRBD1 (6 bases). Trimming cost V 5 bases and J 3 bases, with 11 bases left between them. The CDR3 is made up of 14 amino acids. Germline V gene sequence: CDR1 SGHNT, CDR2 YYREEE (reference sequence). DNA of the CDR3: TGTGCCAGCAGGCCCGGACAGCACACCGGGGAGCTGTTTTTT. Its protein is CASRPGQHTGELFF. The full variable domain, with the rest looked up from reference TRBV5-4 and TRBJ2-2, is ETGVTQSPTHLIKTRGQQVTLRCSSQSGHNTVSWYQQALGQGPQFIFQYYREEENGRGNFPPRFSGLQFPNYSSELNVNALELDDSALYLCASRPGQHTGELFFGEGSRLTVL.

The gene calls are TRBV5-1 and TRBJ2-5, with D perhaps matching TRBD1 (5 bases). Trimming removed 2 bases from V and 4 bases from J, with 12 bases in between. CDR3 length: 14 residues. Germline loops: CDR1 SGHRS, CDR2 YFSETQ. The DNA for the CDR3 is TGCGCCAGCAGCTTTGGTATGCAGGGAGAGACCCAGTACTTC. Encoded protein: CASSFGMQGETQYF.

This clone occurred a few times. The J gene is TRBJ2-1, the V gene TRBV9, with TRBD2 identical over 12 bases. The CDR3 runs 15 residues. V lost 4 bases to trimming and J lost 8 bases; unmatched junction nucleotides: 7. The germline gives CDR1 SGDLS, CDR2 YYNGEE. The CDR3 region has the DNA TGTGCCAGCAGCCCCCTAGCGGGAGGGAGCGATGAGCAGTTCTTC. It encodes CASSPLAGGSDEQFF.

The chain combines TRBV28 with TRBJ1-3; the D is unclear. CDR1 is MDHEN, CDR2 SYDVKM, per germline. The CDR3 runs to 10 residues. V gave up 8 bases and J gave up 3 bases, with 2 bases separating them. The CDR3 coding sequence is TGTGCCAGCTTTGGAAACACCATATATTTT. Encoded protein: CASFGNTIYF.

The CDR3: CASGSGNSPLHF. In DNA, the CDR3 is TGTGCCAGCGGCTCTGGTAATTCACCCCTCCACTTT. The rearrangement links TRBV27 to TRBJ1-6; D is ambiguous. V shed 8 bases and J shed 6 bases, with 8 bases lying between them. The CDR3 loop spans 12 amino acids. Germline CDR1 MNHEY, CDR2 SMNVEV (reference sequence).

The V call is TRBV5-1, the J call TRBJ1-4; D gene ambiguous. The CDR3 is 14 residues long. Germline loops: CDR1 SGHRS, CDR2 YFSETQ. Between the trimmed V and J ends, which lost 0 bases and 4 bases, there was a span of 7 bases. CDR3 DNA sequence: TGCGCCAGCAGCTTGGACGGGAGTAATGAAAAACTGTTTTTT. This codes for CASSLDGSNEKLFF. Full variable domain (rest looked up from reference TRBV5-1 and TRBJ1-4): KAGVTQTPRYLIKTRGQQVTLSCSPISGHRSVSWYQQTPGQGLQFLFEYFSETQRNKGNFPGRFSGRQFSNSRSEMNVSTLELGDSALYLCASSLDGSNEKLFFGSGTQLSVL.

V is TRBV4-2 and J is TRBJ1-1; D is unclear. V lost 0 bases, J lost 4 bases, and 12 bases lay in between. Looked up from germline, CDR1 is LGHNA and CDR2 is YNFKEQ. The CDR3 spans 15 residues. This CDR3 reads CASSQDLLGFTEAFF. The CDR3 DNA reads TGTGCCAGCAGCCAAGATTTACTCGGGTTCACTGAAGCTTTCTTT.